This is a list of T cell receptor beta chains from one sample in a study of blood T cell repertoires in COVID-19. Generated by immunoSEQ multiplex PCR, the TCRdb table keeps only in-frame clones and is missing some. Altogether about 150,000 clones are present, 87% being singletons, with the ten largest covering approximately 0.95%. The sequenced sample consisted of peripheral blood. The source of these receptors is a woman aged 50 to 60 with acute or convalescent COVID-19. CDR3s include the opening cysteine and the closing phenylalanine or tryptophan. The D gene is left open where the match is weak. The size of a clone is reported for some rows only, either as once, few or many, or as a class for expanded clones.

clone_size d_call j_call v_call cdr3_aa cdr3_nt
NA NA TRBJ1-5 TRBV7-8 CASTLQKGLRPQHF TGTGCCAGCACCCTCCAAAAGGGGTTGAGGCCCCAGCATTTT
few NA TRBJ2-3 TRBV11-2 CASSPGGRVTDTQYF TGTGCCAGCAGCCCCGGGGGGCGGGTCACAGATACGCAGTATTTT
NA TRBD2 TRBJ2-1 TRBV3-1/TRBV3-2 CASSQTGLIDNEQFF TGTGCCAGCAGCCAGACGGGACTAATTGATAATGAGCAGTTCTTC
NA NA TRBJ2-2 TRBV7-9 CASSPPQRTGELFF TGTGCCAGCAGCCCCCCTCAGAGGACCGGGGAGCTGTTTTTT
NA NA TRBJ1-2 TRBV12-3/TRBV12-4 CASSEQGDYGYTF TGTGCCAGCAGCGAACAGGGAGACTATGGCTACACCTTC
NA NA TRBJ1-1 TRBV30 CAWRGVTGTEAFF TGTGCCTGGAGGGGAGTGACAGGCACTGAAGCTTTCTTT
NA NA TRBJ1-1 TRBV30 CAWSEQSEAFF TGTGCCTGGAGTGAACAGAGTGAAGCTTTCTTT
NA TRBD2 TRBJ2-3 TRBV9 CASSGHLSGGTDTQYF TGTGCCAGCAGCGGCCACCTTAGCGGGGGCACAGATACGCAGTATTTT
NA TRBD2 TRBJ2-3 TRBV24-1 CATQRGGTDTQYF TGTGCCACTCAGCGGGGGGGCACAGATACGCAGTATTTT
NA NA TRBJ2-3 TRBV6-1 CASSEGGTDTQYF TGTGCCAGCAGTGAAGGAGGGACAGATACGCAGTATTTT
NA NA TRBJ1-6 TRBV3-1/TRBV3-2 CASSQNFGVNSPLHF TGTGCCAGCAGCCAAAATTTCGGGGTCAATTCACCCCTCCACTTT
NA NA TRBJ2-1 TRBV2 CASSLDNEQFF TGTGCCAGCAGTTTAGACAATGAGCAGTTCTTC
NA NA TRBJ2-5 TRBV7-2 CASSLDGAVGGETQYF TGTGCCAGCAGCTTAGATGGAGCGGTCGGAGGAGAGACCCAGTACTTC
NA NA TRBJ1-2 TRBV7-8 CASSLESDNPYGYTF TGTGCCAGCAGCTTAGAATCGGACAACCCGTATGGCTACACCTTC
NA TRBD1 TRBJ1-3 TRBV10-3 CAIYRGSGNTIYF TGTGCCATATACAGGGGTTCTGGAAACACCATATATTTT
NA TRBD1 TRBJ1-2 TRBV3-1/TRBV3-2 CASSSGTGLYGYTF TGTGCCAGCAGCTCCGGGACAGGACTCTATGGCTACACCTTC
once NA TRBJ2-1 TRBV18 CASSLSGSSYNEQFF TGTGCCAGCTCACTTAGCGGTAGCTCCTACAATGAGCAGTTCTTC
NA TRBD1 TRBJ1-3 TRBV2 CASSGDRFPGNTIYF TGTGCCAGCAGTGGGGACAGGTTCCCCGGAAACACCATATATTTT
NA NA TRBJ2-6 TRBV30 CAWSGRESGANVLTF TGTGCCTGGAGTGGGAGGGAATCTGGGGCCAACGTCCTGACTTTC
NA TRBD1 TRBJ1-5 TRBV5-6 CASSLADRVNQPQHF TGTGCCAGCAGCTTGGCAGACAGGGTAAATCAGCCCCAGCATTTT
NA TRBD1 TRBJ1-5 TRBV12-5 CASGLAPLRDRTTRGQPQHF TGTGCTAGTGGTTTGGCGCCCCTCCGGGACAGAACTACCCGAGGGCAGCCCCAGCATTTT
NA TRBD1 TRBJ1-1 TRBV5-1 CASSLGQGAQSTEAFF TGCGCCAGCAGCTTGGGTCAGGGGGCTCAGAGCACTGAAGCTTTCTTT
NA TRBD2 TRBJ2-1 TRBV7-2 CASSFSGGSYNEQFF TGTGCCAGCAGCTTCTCGGGGGGCTCCTACAATGAGCAGTTCTTC
NA NA TRBJ1-6 TRBV19 CASSVGYNSPLHF TGTGCCAGTAGTGTCGGTTATAATTCACCCCTCCACTTT
NA TRBD1 TRBJ1-2 TRBV6-1 CASSETDRGSNYGYTF TGTGCCAGCAGTGAAACTGACAGGGGGTCTAACTATGGCTACACCTTC
NA NA TRBJ2-3 TRBV28 CASSLSPTSRGGDTQYF TGTGCCAGCAGTTTATCCCCCACTAGTCGCGGTGGAGATACGCAGTATTTT
NA TRBD2 TRBJ2-3 TRBV7-9 CASSLGRDVGLASTDTQYF TGTGCCAGCAGCTTAGGGAGAGACGTGGGACTAGCGAGCACAGATACGCAGTATTTT
NA NA TRBJ2-2 TRBV7-3 CASSRTVNTGELFF TGTGCCAGCAGCCGGACAGTGAACACCGGGGAGCTGTTTTTT
once TRBD1 TRBJ2-5 TRBV5-1 CASSQDREETQYF TGCGCCAGCAGCCAGGACAGGGAAGAGACCCAGTACTTC
NA TRBD1 TRBJ2-7 TRBV9 CASSVGLLEAGGYEQYF TGTGCCAGCAGCGTAGGCCTCTTGGAGGCAGGGGGATACGAGCAGTACTTC
NA TRBD2 TRBJ2-1 TRBV5-5 CASSPRTSGYNEQFF TGTGCCAGCAGCCCGCGGACTAGCGGTTACAATGAGCAGTTCTTC